Listed here are 2 T cell receptor beta chains from one sample, sequenced in a study of Graves' ophthalmopathy and Graves' hyperthyroidism. For repertoire sequencing, the TCR beta CDR3 regions were amplified from RNA transcripts. Investigators did first-round RT-PCR with HTBI primers, then second-round multiplex PCR. TCRdb re-derived calls from the multiplex PCR reads in MiXCR, one entry per CDR3 protein. The table has roughly 1.1 million distinct CDR3 sequences, around a third seen once. Sequenced sample: peripheral blood or thyroid tissue (not recorded which). The receptors shown here come from an adult man with Graves' hyperthyroidism.

The rearrangement uses TRBV7-9 and TRBJ2-5; TRBD2 agrees at 14 bases. This CDR3 contains 21 residues. Germline V lookup: CDR1 SEHNR, CDR2 FQNEAQ (reference sequence). Trimming at V came to 4 bases and at J to 4 bases, leaving 20 bases not matched to a gene. The chain's CDR3 is CASSSPPPTSGGAVIGETQYF. In DNA, the CDR3 is TGTGCCAGCAGCTCGCCCCCCCCGACTAGCGGGGGGGCAGTTATAGGAGAGACCCAGTACTTC.

The J gene is TRBJ1-2, the V gene TRBV10-3; D is ambiguous. The CDR3 has 15 residues. The V and J ends lost 3 bases and 3 bases respectively, with 14 bases between them. Looked up from germline, CDR1 is ENHRY and CDR2 is SYGVKD. The CDR3 loop is CAISDSLTGDYGYTF. DNA of the CDR3: TGTGCCATCAGTGACAGTCTCACCGGGGACTATGGCTACACCTTC.